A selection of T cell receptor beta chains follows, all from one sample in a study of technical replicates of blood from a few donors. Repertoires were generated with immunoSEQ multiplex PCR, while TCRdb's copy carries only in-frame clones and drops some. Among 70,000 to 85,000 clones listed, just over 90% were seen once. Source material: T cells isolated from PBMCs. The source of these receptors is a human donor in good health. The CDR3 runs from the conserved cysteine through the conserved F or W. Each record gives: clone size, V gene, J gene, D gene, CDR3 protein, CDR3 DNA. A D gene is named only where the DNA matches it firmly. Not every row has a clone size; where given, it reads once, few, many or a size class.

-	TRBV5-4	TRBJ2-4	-	CASSLGQTLSDIQYF	TGTGCCAGCAGCTTAGGACAGACTCTTTCGGACATTCAGTACTTC
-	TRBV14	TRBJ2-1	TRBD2	CASSQDNVREREVSYNEQFF	TGTGCCAGCAGCCAAGATAATGTAAGAGAGCGGGAGGTTTCCTACAATGAGCAGTTCTTC
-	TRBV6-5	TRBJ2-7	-	CASRVGSDEQYF	TGTGCCAGCAGGGTCGGGAGTGACGAGCAGTACTTC
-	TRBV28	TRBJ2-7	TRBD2	CASRDPGEGSYF	TGTGCCAGCAGGGATCCCGGGGAGGGGTCGTACTTC
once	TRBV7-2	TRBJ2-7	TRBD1	CASSSAGTGTYEQYF	TGTGCCAGCAGCTCCGCCGGGACAGGGACCTACGAGCAGTACTTC
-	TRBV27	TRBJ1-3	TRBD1	CASSPLQGQEEDTIYF	TGTGCCAGCAGCCCGCTACAAGGACAGGAGGAAGACACCATATATTTT
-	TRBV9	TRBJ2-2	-	CASSVDSSRAGELFF	TGTGCCAGCAGCGTAGACTCTTCGCGGGCCGGGGAGCTGTTTTTT
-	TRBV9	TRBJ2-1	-	CASSVVAGLSYNEQFF	TGTGCCAGCAGCGTAGTGGCGGGCCTCTCCTACAATGAGCAGTTCTTC
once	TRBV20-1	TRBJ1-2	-	CSARDDYGYTF	TGCAGTGCTAGAGACGACTATGGCTACACCTTC
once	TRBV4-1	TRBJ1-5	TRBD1	CASSPDRGPNQPQHF	TGCGCCAGCAGCCCGGACAGGGGGCCCAATCAGCCCCAGCATTTT
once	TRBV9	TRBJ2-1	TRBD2	CASSVVEREFDEQFF	TGTGCCAGCAGCGTAGTGGAGCGGGAGTTCGATGAGCAGTTCTTC
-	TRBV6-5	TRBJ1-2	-	CASRSVRGATYGYTF	TGTGCCAGCAGGAGTGTCAGGGGCGCAACATATGGCTACACCTTC
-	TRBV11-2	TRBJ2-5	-	CASSAGTFQETQYF	TGTGCCAGCAGCGCAGGGACATTCCAAGAGACCCAGTACTTC
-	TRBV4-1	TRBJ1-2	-	CASSQVGGYYGYTF	TGCGCCAGCAGCCAAGTCGGGGGGTACTATGGCTACACCTTC
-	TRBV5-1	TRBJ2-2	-	CASSLVRTETNTGELFF	TGCGCCAGCAGCTTGGTTCGGACAGAGACGAACACCGGGGAGCTGTTTTTT
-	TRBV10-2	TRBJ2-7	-	CASYSGGYEQYF	TGCGCCAGCTACAGCGGAGGCTACGAGCAGTACTTC
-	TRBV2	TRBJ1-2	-	CASTSDRSYGYTF	TGTGCCAGCACCAGCGACAGGTCCTATGGCTACACCTTC
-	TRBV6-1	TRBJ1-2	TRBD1	CASIAGQGNYGYTF	TGTGCCAGCATTGCAGGACAGGGAAACTATGGCTACACCTTC
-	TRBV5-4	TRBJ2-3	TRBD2	CASSLRLAGTSTDTQYF	TGTGCCAGCAGCTTAAGACTAGCGGGGACTAGCACAGATACGCAGTATTTT
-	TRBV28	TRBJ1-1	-	CASSLRSRDAFF	TGTGCCAGCAGTTTACGGTCCAGGGATGCTTTCTTT
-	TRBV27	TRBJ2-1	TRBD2	CASSVTSGTYNEQFF	TGTGCCAGCAGTGTAACTAGCGGCACATACAATGAGCAGTTCTTC
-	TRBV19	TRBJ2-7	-	CASSLHPDSYEQYF	TGTGCCAGTAGCCTTCACCCGGACAGCTACGAGCAGTACTTC
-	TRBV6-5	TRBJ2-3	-	CASSYSPQGPDTQYF	TGTGCCAGCAGTTACTCCCCGCAGGGGCCAGATACGCAGTATTTT
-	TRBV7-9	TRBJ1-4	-	CASSLGVQMDEKLFF	TGTGCCAGCAGCTTAGGGGTACAGATGGATGAAAAACTGTTTTTT
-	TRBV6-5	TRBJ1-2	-	CASSYSEQGDYGYTF	TGTGCCAGCAGTTACTCGGAGCAAGGAGACTATGGCTACACCTTC
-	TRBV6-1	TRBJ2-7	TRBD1	CASSRQGVDEQYF	TGTGCCAGCAGCAGACAGGGGGTGGACGAGCAGTACTTC
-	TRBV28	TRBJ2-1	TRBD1	CASSLLGQGSYNEQFF	TGTGCCAGCAGTCTCCTAGGACAGGGATCCTACAATGAGCAGTTCTTC
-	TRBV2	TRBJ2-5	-	CASRSSPGAETQYF	TGTGCCAGCAGGTCCTCCCCGGGTGCGGAGACCCAGTACTTC
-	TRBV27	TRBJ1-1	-	CASTKTGNTEAFF	TGTGCCAGCACTAAGACAGGGAACACTGAAGCTTTCTTT
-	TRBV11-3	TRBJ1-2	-	CASSPGRVSPTNYGYTF	TGTGCCAGCAGCCCGGGGAGGGTCAGCCCGACTAACTATGGCTACACCTTC
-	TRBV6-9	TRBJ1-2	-	CASSYPLSANYGYTF	TGTGCCAGCAGTTATCCCTTGTCAGCTAACTATGGCTACACCTTC
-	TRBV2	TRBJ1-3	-	CALRGGDTIYF	TGTGCCTTGCGGGGGGGAGACACCATATATTTT
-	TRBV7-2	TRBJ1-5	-	CASSLLRNQPQHF	TGTGCCAGCAGCTTACTTCGGAATCAGCCCCAGCATTTT
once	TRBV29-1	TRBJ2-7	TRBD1	CSVEDRWQGAYEQYF	TGCAGCGTTGAAGATCGTTGGCAGGGGGCATACGAGCAGTACTTC
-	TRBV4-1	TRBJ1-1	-	CASCPGLADTEAFF	TGCGCCAGCTGCCCGGGTCTCGCGGACACTGAAGCTTTCTTT
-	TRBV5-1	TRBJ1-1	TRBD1	CASSLPVQGGPEAFF	TGCGCCAGCAGCTTACCCGTACAGGGGGGACCTGAAGCTTTCTTT
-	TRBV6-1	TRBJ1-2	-	CASSPRRAEGYTF	TGTGCCAGCAGTCCCCGGAGGGCGGAAGGCTACACCTTC
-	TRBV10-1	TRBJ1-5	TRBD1	CASSTGTVSNQPQHF	TGCGCCAGCAGTACCGGGACAGTGAGCAATCAGCCCCAGCATTTT
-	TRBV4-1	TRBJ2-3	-	CASSEKPGDTQYF	TGCGCCAGCAGCGAAAAACCGGGGGATACGCAGTATTTT
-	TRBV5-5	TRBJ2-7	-	CASSPRPGEREQYF	TGTGCCAGCAGCCCACGCCCTGGGGAGCGCGAGCAGTACTTC
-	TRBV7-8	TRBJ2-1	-	CASSLGRYNEQFF	TGTGCCAGCAGCCTGGGCCGTTACAATGAGCAGTTCTTC
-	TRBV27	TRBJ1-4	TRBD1	CASSKLRDSYWLNEKLFF	TGTGCCAGCAGTAAACTTAGGGACAGTTACTGGTTGAATGAAAAACTGTTTTTT
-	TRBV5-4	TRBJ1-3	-	CASSLGGRGSGNTIYF	TGTGCCAGCAGCTTGGGGGGTAGGGGCTCTGGAAACACCATATATTTT
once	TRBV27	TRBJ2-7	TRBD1	CASSSPTGGVPYEQYF	TGTGCCAGCAGTTCTCCAACAGGGGGCGTCCCCTACGAGCAGTACTTC
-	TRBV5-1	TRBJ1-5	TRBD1	CASSEQGADRNQPQHF	TGCGCCAGCAGCGAACAGGGGGCCGATCGCAATCAGCCCCAGCATTTT
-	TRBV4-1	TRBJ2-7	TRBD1	CASSPQGDGITYEQYF	TGCGCCAGCAGCCCACAGGGGGACGGTATTACCTACGAGCAGTACTTC
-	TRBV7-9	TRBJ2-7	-	CASSLEVTKQYF	TGTGCCAGCAGCTTAGAGGTTACTAAGCAGTACTTC
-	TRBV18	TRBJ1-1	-	CASSATQQGAEAFF	TGTGCCAGCTCAGCAACCCAACAGGGCGCTGAAGCTTTCTTT
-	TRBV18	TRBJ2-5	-	CASSPSQRNNQETQYF	TGTGCCAGCTCACCCAGCCAGCGGAATAACCAAGAGACCCAGTACTTC